Presented here are 22 T cell receptor beta chains from one specimen sequenced in a study of OX40 agonist ivuxolimab in advanced cancers. Method: immunoSEQ multiplex PCR; TCRdb's copy keeps in-frame clones and lacks some. This table has around 68,000 clones, approximately 90% appearing once. The sample here was CD4+ or CD8+ T cells sorted from blood, taken in a trial of the OX40 agonist ivuxolimab. All receptors derive from an adult with an advanced solid tumor such as melanoma, head and neck, liver or kidney cancer.

The genes are TRBV7-3 and TRBJ2-1; D is unclear. Trimming left V 0 bases short and J 4 bases short, with 7 bases between. Germline CDR1 is SGHTA and CDR2 is FQGTGA. The CDR3 covers 14 residues. The CDR3 region has the DNA TGTGCCAGCAGCTTAACGTTCGGATACAATGAGCAGTTCTTC. It yields the protein CASSLTFGYNEQFF.

The chain employs TRBV5-6 and TRBJ2-3, with 9 nucleotides matching TRBD2. Germline V gene data show CDR1 as SGHDT and CDR2 as YYEEEE. This CDR3 has 16 amino acids. The V and J ends lost 1 base and 5 bases, in that order; junction bases with no gene match: 8. CDR3: CASSLWLAGEIDTQYF. The CDR3 DNA reads TGTGCCAGCAGCTTGTGGTTAGCGGGGGAGATAGATACGCAGTATTTT.

This clone has only one observation. This sequence joins TRBV13 and TRBJ1-3, with D possibly matching TRBD1 (6 bases). Germline values: CDR1 PRHDT, CDR2 FYEKMQ (reference sequence). Trimming left V 5 bases short and J 4 bases short, with 12 bases between. This CDR3 comprises 14 residues. The CDR3 sequence: CASSHKDRGNTIYF. DNA for the CDR3: TGTGCCAGCAGCCACAAGGACAGAGGAAACACCATATATTTT.

The rearrangement uses TRBV11-3 and TRBJ2-7; possibly TRBD1 for D (6 bases). The CDR3 totals 14 residues. Deletions cut 5 bases from V and 2 bases from J, with 13 bases between. The germline CDR1 and CDR2 sequences are SGHNT and YENEEA. In nucleotides, the CDR3 is TGTGCCAGCAGCCTCCGGGACATAACCTACGAGCAGTACTTC. It translates to CASSLRDITYEQYF.

The chain uses TRBV10-2 and TRBJ2-1, with TRBD2 matching 14 bases. Germline V CDR1 and CDR2: WSHSY, SAAADI. V trimming: 6 bases; J trimming: 9 bases; junction bases outside the gene matches: 4. The CDR3 contains 14 residues. The CDR3 nucleotides read TGCGCCAGCAGAGGACTAGCGGGAGGCAGTGAGCAGTTCTTC. Residues: CASRGLAGGSEQFF.

The chain couples TRBV10-3 to TRBJ2-1, with TRBD2 matching over 14 bases. V lost 7 bases, J lost 6 bases, and 20 bases stayed unmatched. The CDR3 extends over 20 amino acids. Germline V gives CDR1 ENHRY, CDR2 SYGVKD. CDR3 region: CAIKGEEVGLAGGFGNEQFF. DNA of the CDR3: TGTGCCATCAAGGGTGAGGAGGTTGGACTAGCGGGGGGCTTCGGCAATGAGCAGTTCTTC.

The chain combines TRBV9 with TRBJ2-7; 8 bases map to TRBD1. The trim removed 4 bases at V and 7 bases at J, leaving 16 bases unmatched. CDR3 size: 16 residues. CDR1 and CDR2 from the germline V gene are SGDLS and YYNGEE. In nucleotides, the CDR3 is TGTGCCAGCAGCCCGCGACAGGGGACCCTTGGGGAGGAGCAGTACTTC. This codes for CASSPRQGTLGEEQYF.

The rearrangement joins TRBV5-1 to TRBJ2-1; no definite D call. Trimming shortened V by 5 bases and J by 0 bases, and 18 bases separated the two germline ends. The germline CDR1 and CDR2 sequences are SGHRS and YFSETQ. The CDR3 extends over 17 amino acids. DNA of the CDR3: TGCGCCAGCAGTGACCCGCCCCGCGTGAGCTCCTACAATGAGCAGTTCTTC. Protein product: CASSDPPRVSSYNEQFF.

This clone has only a few counts. The chain employs TRBV9 and TRBJ2-1; tentative D call: TRBD1 (5 bases). The germline V gene has CDR1 SGDLS and CDR2 YYNGEE. This CDR3 is 15 amino acids long. Trimming took 0 bases from V and 8 from J, leaving 15 bases between them. Here the CDR3 reads CASSVGQSGPYEQFF. The DNA of the CDR3 is TGTGCCAGCAGCGTAGGACAGTCCGGGCCCTATGAGCAGTTCTTC.

The V call is TRBV6-1, the J call TRBJ1-1; TRBD1 matches at 10 bases. V was pared by 6 bases and J by 3 bases, with 7 bases of the junction left unmatched. Per germline, CDR1 MNHNS and CDR2 SASEGT. The length of the CDR3 is 15 residues. The CDR3 nucleotides read TGTGCCAGCAGGACAGGGGGCGGTGTGGACACTGAAGCTTTCTTT. Its translation is CASRTGGGVDTEAFF.

This chain joins TRBV2 and TRBJ1-3, with D uncertain. There are 15 residues in the CDR3. Germline values: CDR1 SNHLY, CDR2 FYNNEI. V was trimmed by 4 bases and J by 0 bases, leaving 10 bases between them. The CDR3 DNA reads as TGTGCCAGCAGTGTCGGACTCAGCTCTGGAAACACCATATATTTT. Its translation is CASSVGLSSGNTIYF.

The chain has TRBV6-5 and TRBJ2-3; D is unresolved. V was shortened by 0 bases and J by 2 bases, with 12 bases between the two germline ends. CDR1 is MNHEY, CDR2 SVGAGI, per germline. The CDR3 sequence is 16 residues long. This chain's CDR3 is CASSYSIGIHTDTQYF. In DNA, the CDR3 is TGTGCCAGCAGTTACTCGATAGGGATTCACACAGATACGCAGTATTTT.

The chain carries TRBV2 and TRBJ2-5, with D tentatively TRBD2 (6 bases). Germline V gene sequence: CDR1 SNHLY, CDR2 FYNNEI. The CDR3 consists of 11 residues. The CDR3 reads CAVGGRETQYF. CDR3 DNA sequence: TGTGCAGTGGGAGGTCGAGAGACCCAGTACTTC.

V and J are TRBV6-5 and TRBJ2-7, with 7 bases aligning to TRBD1. The CDR3 runs 15 residues. CDR1 and CDR2 from the germline V gene are MNHEY and SVGAGI. Trimming took 6 bases from V and 1 from J; bases not matched to a gene: 9. DNA of the CDR3: TGTGCCAGCAGCTTAGGGACAGTTTCGTCCTACGAGCAGTACTTC. It codes for CASSLGTVSSYEQYF.

The chain uses TRBV2 and TRBJ2-1; tentatively, D is TRBD1 or TRBD2 (5 bases each). CDR1 and CDR2 (germline): SNHLY, FYNNEI. V gave up 6 bases and J gave up 2 bases, with 14 bases separating them. This CDR3 comprises 15 residues. The CDR3 loop is CASSLGTVTYNEQFF. CDR3 nucleotide sequence: TGTGCCAGCAGCTTAGGGACGGTTACCTACAATGAGCAGTTCTTC.

The chain links TRBV18 to TRBJ1-4; a possible D gene is TRBD1 (5 bases). The ends were cut back, 3 bases at V and 3 bases at J, with 8 bases in the middle. The CDR3 extends over 14 amino acids. The germline V gene encodes CDR1 KGHSH and CDR2 LQKENI. CDR3 region: CASSPPGANEKLFF. Written as DNA, the CDR3 is TGTGCCAGCTCACCTCCGGGGGCTAATGAAAAACTGTTTTTT.

The V gene is TRBV19, the J gene TRBJ2-3; D is possibly TRBD1 (6 bases). This CDR3 is 15 amino acids long. Looked up from germline, CDR1 is LNHDA and CDR2 is SQIVND (reference sequence). V was trimmed by 0 bases and J by 4 bases, leaving 11 bases between them. CDR3 region: CASSIEQGIADTQYF. In DNA, the CDR3 is TGTGCCAGTAGTATAGAGCAGGGGATCGCAGATACGCAGTATTTT.

The rearrangement joins TRBV5-4 to TRBJ2-3; 7 bases align to TRBD1. Trimming at V came to 3 bases and at J to 5 bases, leaving 12 bases not matched to a gene. The CDR3 length is 16 residues. CDR1 is SGHNT and CDR2 is YYREEE in the germline V gene (reference sequence). The CDR3 DNA follows: TGTGCCAGCAGCTCTACCACAGGGGCGGGCGGAGATACGCAGTATTTT. Amino acid sequence: CASSSTTGAGGDTQYF. Looking up the rest from reference TRBV5-4 and TRBJ2-3 gives the full variable domain: ETGVTQSPTHLIKTRGQQVTLRCSSQSGHNTVSWYQQALGQGPQFIFQYYREEENGRGNFPPRFSGLQFPNYSSELNVNALELDDSALYLCASSSTTGAGGDTQYFGPGTRLTVL.

J is TRBJ1-1 and V is TRBV5-5, with 8 bases fitting TRBD1. Trimming removed 4 bases from V and 1 base from J; junction bases left unmatched: 6. The CDR3 extends over 15 amino acids. Germline CDR1 SGHKS, CDR2 YYEKEE (reference sequence). CDR3 DNA: TGTGCCAGCAGCAGACGGACAGGGCCGAACACTGAAGCTTTCTTT. Protein: CASSRRTGPNTEAFF.

This chain links TRBV6-5 with TRBJ1-4, with 10 bases lining up with TRBD1. The CDR3 covers 15 residues. Germline CDR1 MNHEY, CDR2 SVGAGI. V was clipped by 2 bases and J by 8 bases; unmatched bases: 5. The CDR3 here is CASSYRQGAGEKLFF. CDR3 DNA: TGTGCCAGCAGTTACCGACAGGGGGCAGGGGAAAAACTGTTTTTT.

The chain recombines TRBV5-1 with TRBJ2-1; 15 bases are a match to TRBD2. The CDR3 sequence is 17 residues long. V shed 6 bases and J 3 bases; nucleotides not matched to a gene: 7. From germline, CDR1 is SGHRS and CDR2 YFSETQ. CDR3 sequence (DNA): TGCGCCAGCACCGAGGGACTAGCGGGAGGTCTCTACAATGAGCAGTTCTTC. Translating it yields CASTEGLAGGLYNEQFF. Based on the CDR3 plus reference TRBV5-1 and TRBJ2-1, the full variable domain is KAGVTQTPRYLIKTRGQQVTLSCSPISGHRSVSWYQQTPGQGLQFLFEYFSETQRNKGNFPGRFSGRQFSNSRSEMNVSTLELGDSALYLCASTEGLAGGLYNEQFFGPGTRLTVL.

In regard to this clone: The junction departs from the called germline gene at one end, perhaps through a read error. This chain uses TRBV27 with TRBJ1-2; possibly TRBD1 for D (6 bases). Germline V lookup: CDR1 MNHEY, CDR2 SMNVEV (reference sequence). The CDR3 spans 13 residues. The CDR3 bases are TGCTCGGACCGGGGGCGAGTCGACTATGGCTACACCTTC. Translated: CSDRGRVDYGYTF.